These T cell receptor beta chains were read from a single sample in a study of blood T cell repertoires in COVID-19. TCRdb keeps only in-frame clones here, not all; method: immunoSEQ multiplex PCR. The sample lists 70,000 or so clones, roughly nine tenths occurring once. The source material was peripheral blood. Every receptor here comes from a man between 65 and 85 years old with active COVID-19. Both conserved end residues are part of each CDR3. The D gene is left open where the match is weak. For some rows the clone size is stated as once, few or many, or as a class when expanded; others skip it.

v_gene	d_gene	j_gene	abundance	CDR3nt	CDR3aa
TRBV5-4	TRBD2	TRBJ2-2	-	TGTGCCAGCAGCCCAGGACTAGCGGGGGACTCGAACACCGGGGAGCTGTTTTTT	CASSPGLAGDSNTGELFF
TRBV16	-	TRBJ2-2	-	TGTGCCAGCAGCCTCCTGCGGGGGAACACCGGGGAGCTGTTTTTT	CASSLLRGNTGELFF
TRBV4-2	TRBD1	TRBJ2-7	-	TGTGCCAGCAGCCACCGGGACAGCGAGACCTACGAGCAGTACTTC	CASSHRDSETYEQYF
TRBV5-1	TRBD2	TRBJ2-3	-	TGCGCCAGCAGCGAAGGACTAGCGGGAGGGCTGGTAGATACGCAGTATTTT	CASSEGLAGGLVDTQYF
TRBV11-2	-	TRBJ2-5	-	TGTGCCAGCAGATTAGGGGGGCCGGCCCAAGAGACCCAGTACTTC	CASRLGGPAQETQYF
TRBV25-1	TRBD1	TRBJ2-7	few	TGTGCCAGCAGTGGCGGGACAGGGGGCCTCTACGAGCAGTACTTC	CASSGGTGGLYEQYF
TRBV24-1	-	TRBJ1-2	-	TGTGCCACCAGTGACTCTCGGCGGGGGCGGGCCTATGGCTACACCTTC	CATSDSRRGRAYGYTF
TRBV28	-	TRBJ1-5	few	TGTGCCAGCAGCACCCCACAGGGTTGGGGGCAGCCCCAGCATTTT	CASSTPQGWGQPQHF
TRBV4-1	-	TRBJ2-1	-	TGCGCCAGCAGCCATGGGAAGGGCGGGTTGTCCTACAATGAGCAGTTCTTC	CASSHGKGGLSYNEQFF
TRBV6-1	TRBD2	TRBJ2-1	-	TGTGCCAGCAGTGAAGCTAGCGGGAACCCACCAGGGTTCTACAATGAGCAGTTCTTC	CASSEASGNPPGFYNEQFF
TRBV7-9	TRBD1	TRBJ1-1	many	TGTGCCAGCAGCTTAAGCGCAGGGGGTAGGGGCACTGAAGCTTTCTTT	CASSLSAGGRGTEAFF
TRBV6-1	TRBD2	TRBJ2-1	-	TGTGCCAGCAGTGATGGGACTAGCGGATACAATGAGCAGTTCTTC	CASSDGTSGYNEQFF
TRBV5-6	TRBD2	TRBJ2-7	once	TGTGCCAGCAGCCCGGGACTAGCGGGTGCACCCTCCTACGAGCAGTACTTC	CASSPGLAGAPSYEQYF
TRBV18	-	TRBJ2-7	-	TGTGCCAGCTCACTGGGGGGGGACAGGAACTACGAGCAGTACTTC	CASSLGGDRNYEQYF
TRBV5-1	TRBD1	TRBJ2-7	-	TGCGCCAGCAGCTTGCCCCCCCCGACAGGGCCCAGCTCCTACGAGCAGTACTTC	CASSLPPPTGPSSYEQYF
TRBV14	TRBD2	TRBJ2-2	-	TGTGCCAGCAGCCAAGGGAGACTAGCGGGAGCAGGGGAGCTGTTTTTT	CASSQGRLAGAGELFF
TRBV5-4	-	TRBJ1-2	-	TGTGCCAGCAGCTTGGTGGGCCGTTATGGCTACACCTTC	CASSLVGRYGYTF
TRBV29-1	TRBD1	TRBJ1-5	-	TGCAGCGTTGGGGGACAGGAACGACAGCCCCAGCATTTT	CSVGGQERQPQHF
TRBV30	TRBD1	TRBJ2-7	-	TGTGCCTGGAGGACCCGAGGACAGGCCCTCTCCTACGAGCAGTACTTC	CAWRTRGQALSYEQYF
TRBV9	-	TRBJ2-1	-	TGTGCCAGCAGCGTAGGTCGGGGGACAGCCTACAATGAGCAGTTCTTC	CASSVGRGTAYNEQFF
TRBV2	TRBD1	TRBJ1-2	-	TGTGCCAGCAGGGGGACAGGGCCCTATGGCTACACCTTC	CASRGTGPYGYTF
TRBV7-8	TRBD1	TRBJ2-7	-	TGTGCCAGCACCCCCGATGGGGGACAGAGCTCCTACGAGCAGTACTTC	CASTPDGGQSSYEQYF
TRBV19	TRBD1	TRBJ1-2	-	TGTGCCACCCAGGGGGCTTGGTATGGCTACACCTTC	CATQGAWYGYTF
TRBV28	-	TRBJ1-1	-	TGTGCCAGCACCTTAGGCGGCGGGGGGCGCGCTCGCGCTGAAGCTTTCTTT	CASTLGGGGRARAEAFF
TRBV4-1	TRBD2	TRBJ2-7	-	TGCGCCAGCCGGCCCGACAGCGGGATCTACGAGCAGTACTTC	CASRPDSGIYEQYF
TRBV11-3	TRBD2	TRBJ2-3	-	TGTGCCAGCAGCTTAGATCCGGGAGCGGGGCGGGGCACAGATACGCAGTATTTT	CASSLDPGAGRGTDTQYF
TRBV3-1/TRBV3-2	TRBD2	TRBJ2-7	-	TGTGCCAGCAGGACTACTAGCGGGAGCGGAGAGCAGTACTTC	CASRTTSGSGEQYF
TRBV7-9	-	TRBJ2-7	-	TGTGCCAGCAGCGTACCCCTGGCGGGGGCCTCCTACGAGCAGTACTTC	CASSVPLAGASYEQYF
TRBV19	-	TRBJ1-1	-	TGTGCCAGTAGTATAGCTGCGGGGGTCACTGAAGCTTTCTTT	CASSIAAGVTEAFF
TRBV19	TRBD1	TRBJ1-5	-	TGTGCCAGTAGTCCAACGGACAGGGGCAATCAGCCCCAGCATTTT	CASSPTDRGNQPQHF
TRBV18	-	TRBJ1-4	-	TGTGCCAGCTCACGGGACGGAGGGAATGAAAAACTGTTTTTT	CASSRDGGNEKLFF
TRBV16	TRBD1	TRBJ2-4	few	TGTGCCAGCAGCCAACAGACAGGGATCGGGGCCATTCAGTACTTC	CASSQQTGIGAIQYF
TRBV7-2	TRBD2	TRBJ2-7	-	TGTGCCAGCAGCCCCCTTGGGGGGTTGGGACTAGGGCCCTCCTACGAGCAGTACTTC	CASSPLGGLGLGPSYEQYF
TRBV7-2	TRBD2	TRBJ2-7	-	TGTGCCAGCAGCCCCGGGACTAGCGGGACCCCCTCCTTC	CASSPGTSGTPSF
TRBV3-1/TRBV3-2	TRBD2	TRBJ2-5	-	TGTGCCAGCCCCTTCGGGCTAGCGGGGGGAAGGTGCGAGACCCAGTACTTC	CASPFGLAGGRCETQYF
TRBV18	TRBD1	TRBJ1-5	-	TGTGCCAGCTCACCGCCGGGACAGGGGGATCAGCCCCAGCATTTT	CASSPPGQGDQPQHF
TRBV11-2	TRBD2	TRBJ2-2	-	TGTGCCAGCAGCCCCGGACTAGCGGGAGTTCCGGGGGAGCTGTTTTTT	CASSPGLAGVPGELFF
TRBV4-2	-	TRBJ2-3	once	TGTGCCAGCAGCCAAGCTTTCGCAGATACGCAGTATTTT	CASSQAFADTQYF
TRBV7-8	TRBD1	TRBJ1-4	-	TGTGCCAGCAGCTTAGGCCGACAGGGGGGAAAACTGTTTTTT	CASSLGRQGGKLFF
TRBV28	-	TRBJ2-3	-	TGTGCCAGCAGGCCGACAGGAAGCACAGATACGCAGTATTTT	CASRPTGSTDTQYF
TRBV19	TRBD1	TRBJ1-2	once	TGTGCCAGTAGTACGGCAGGGGGCGGCTACACCTTC	CASSTAGGGYTF
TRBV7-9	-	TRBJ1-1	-	TGTGCCAGCCGCGACGGAGAAAAATGGTACACTGAAGCTTTCTTT	CASRDGEKWYTEAFF
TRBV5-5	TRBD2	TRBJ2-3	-	TGTGCCAGCAGCTTGGGGGCTAGCGGGTGGGGAACAGATACGCAGTATTTT	CASSLGASGWGTDTQYF
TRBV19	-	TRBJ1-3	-	TGTGCCAGTAGCCCGACAGTCCCCGGAAACACCATATATTTT	CASSPTVPGNTIYF
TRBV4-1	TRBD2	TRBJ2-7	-	TGCGCCAGCAGCCAAGTGGCCAGCGGGAGATTCTACGAGCAGTACTTC	CASSQVASGRFYEQYF